This TCR beta chain was observed in a study of cytomegalovirus exposure and HLA in healthy donors. Across the study: The 110 or so validation repertoires used a platform that matched the one used for the approximately 610 first-cohort repertoires, as a later analysis reported.

For this clone: The antigen is not known.

Study-wide findings and caveats: Some TCR beta chains (roughly 160 of them) were listed as cytomegalovirus-associated.

This CDR3 has 15 amino acids. Germline values: CDR1 MGHRA, CDR2 YSYEKL. V was clipped by 1 base and J by 4 bases, with 14 bases between them. Method: immunoSEQ multiplex PCR; TCRdb's copy keeps in-frame clones and lacks some. The sample holds about 310,000 clones, around 90% seen once. Input material: PBMCs. V and J are TRBV4-1 and TRBJ2-7, with D possibly being TRBD2 (5 bases). The clonotype comes from a man aged 25 to 40 in good health and CMV-seronegative. The CDR3 region is CASSQVALRGYEQYF. In DNA form, the CDR3 reads TGCGCCAGCAGCCAAGTCGCCCTTCGGGGATACGAGCAGTACTTC.